This T cell receptor beta chain was documented in a study of blood T cells in healthy people across ages. Trimming took off 3 bases at V and 4 bases at J, with 19 bases between the two ends. The CDR3 is 18 residues long. In germline, CDR1 is MNHEY, CDR2 SMNVEV (reference sequence). The second PCR ran roughly 7 to 11 cycles with a sample-barcoded 5' primer and J-beta primers. TCRdb used MiXCR to reprocess the 5' RACE reads, holding one entry per CDR3 protein. The sample records 650,000 to 800,000 distinct CDR3 sequences, around 43% being singletons. This rearrangement joins TRBV27 to TRBJ1-6; D perhaps matches TRBD1 (6 bases). Material for sequencing was blood. The TCR sequence derives from a man aged 55 to 70 in good health. Here the CDR3 DNA reads TGTGCCAGCAGTTTGATGACAGGAAAGACTAAATATAATTCACCCCTCCACTTT. It codes for CASSLMTGKTKYNSPLHF.